Each of the 15 T cell receptor beta chains below was sequenced from the same sample in a study of T cells after somatic rescue of genetic block (dated by TCRdb to about 2020). Library preparation employed the immunoSEQ multiplex PCR assay. TCRdb re-hosts the immuneACCESS table, in-frame sequences only. Its copies lack some clones; in the studies checked, an unresolved V gene accounts for under half of them, and the cause for the rest is not known. The sample contains roughly 120,000 clones, under 95% of them found a single time. More than 1.4% of the sample rests with the top ten. The specimen sequenced was peripheral blood mononuclear cells (PBMCs). Receptor source: a woman under 30.

Worth noting for this clone: One end of the junction fails to match germline, which may point to a read error. This chain links TRBV11-2 with TRBJ1-1; 7 bases agree with TRBD1. Germline V lookup: CDR1 SGHAT, CDR2 FQNNGV. The CDR3 totals 13 residues. The CDR3 region has the DNA TGTGCCAGCAGCTTAGCTTACAGACAGGGCCAATCCTTT. This sequence encodes CASSLAYRQGQSF.

The CDR3 loop is CAWRRRQGSGNTIYF. Here the CDR3 DNA reads TGTGCCTGGAGAAGAAGACAGGGCTCTGGAAACACCATATATTTT. The chain carries TRBV30 and TRBJ1-3, with TRBD1 matching over 7 bases. J was trimmed by 0 bases and V by 3 bases; bases with no gene match: 5. CDR1 and CDR2 from the germline V gene are GTSNPN and SVGIG (reference sequence). CDR3 size: 15 residues.

V and J are TRBV19 and TRBJ2-5; D is ambiguous. This CDR3 comprises 13 residues. V was shortened by 4 bases and J by 4 bases, with 10 bases between the two germline ends. CDR1 LNHDA and CDR2 SQIVND come from the germline V gene (reference sequence). The CDR3 loop reads CASSTPNPETQYF. The CDR3 DNA follows: TGTGCCAGTAGTACCCCGAATCCAGAGACCCAGTACTTC.

This clone has a single count. This chain joins TRBV6-6 and TRBJ1-2; D perhaps matches TRBD1 (6 bases). Looked up from germline, CDR1 is MNHNY and CDR2 is SVGAGI (reference sequence). The germline V and J ends were trimmed by 2 bases and 5 bases, with 15 bases remaining between them. The CDR3 contains 15 residues. CDR3 in amino acids: CASSYEERTAYGYTF. The CDR3 nucleotides are TGTGCCAGCAGTTACGAGGAGCGGACAGCTTATGGCTACACCTTC.

This chain joins TRBV5-4 and TRBJ1-1; 8 bases align to TRBD1. Trimming cost V 4 bases and J 1 base; bases outside gene matches: 9. This CDR3 is 16 amino acids long. Germline CDR1 and CDR2: SGHNT and YYREEE (reference sequence). DNA of the CDR3: TGTGCCAGCAGCCTGGACAGGGTTCCAGCGAACACTGAAGCTTTCTTT. This codes for CASSLDRVPANTEAFF.

This chain joins TRBV6-6 and TRBJ2-4, with 8 positions matching TRBD1. Germline V gives CDR1 MNHNY, CDR2 SVGAGI (reference sequence). J gave up 6 bases and V 2 bases, and 3 bases lay outside the gene matches. The CDR3 length is 14 residues. Written as DNA, the CDR3 is TGTGCCAGCAGTTACAAGGACAGGGTAAACATTCAGTACTTC. It is translated as CASSYKDRVNIQYF.

CDR3: CASSLAGTGPEGNQPQHF. CDR3 DNA: TGTGCCAGCAGCTTAGCGGGTACCGGGCCAGAGGGCAATCAGCCCCAGCATTTT. The chain recombines TRBV7-8 with TRBJ1-5; D is ambiguous. The V end lost 0 bases, the J end lost 2 bases, and 17 bases lay between the germline ends. This CDR3 region has 18 residues. CDR1 is SGHVS, CDR2 FQNEAQ, per germline.

This chain joins TRBV5-4 and TRBJ1-2, with D unresolved. This CDR3 is built from 18 residues. With 4 bases removed from V and 2 bases from J, the gap between germline ends came to 24 bases. In germline, CDR1 is SGHNT, CDR2 YYREEE (reference sequence). The CDR3 region is CASSPHSKRLPGNYGYTF. Here the CDR3 DNA reads TGTGCCAGCAGCCCCCACTCGAAAAGACTCCCCGGGAACTATGGCTACACCTTC.

This clone was counted a few times. The genes are TRBV30 and TRBJ1-2, with D possibly TRBD1 on 6 matching bases. The CDR3 sequence is 15 residues long. The V gene's germline CDR1 is GTSNPN and CDR2 SVGIG (reference sequence). V was shortened by 0 bases and J by 7 bases, with 18 bases between the two germline ends. CDR3 in amino acids: CAWSVRLGQGLGYTF. In DNA form, the CDR3 reads TGTGCCTGGAGTGTACGGTTGGGGCAGGGGCTTGGCTACACCTTC.

This chain joins TRBV2 and TRBJ2-5; D is unclear. Germline V gene sequence: CDR1 SNHLY, CDR2 FYNNEI. The V end was cut by 5 bases, the J end by 4 bases, with 8 bases between. The CDR3 has 12 amino acids. CDR3 region: CASSRIRETQYF. The CDR3, as DNA: TGTGCCAGCAGTCGGATCCGAGAGACCCAGTACTTC.

The genes are TRBV10-3 and TRBJ1-3, with a possible D match to TRBD1 (5 bases). The CDR3 extends over 15 amino acids. CDR1 is ENHRY and CDR2 is SYGVKD in the germline V gene. Trimming shortened V by 0 bases and J by 4 bases, and 10 bases separated the two germline ends. The CDR3 coding sequence is TGTGCCATCAGTGAGTCGGGGGGAACGGGAAACACCATATATTTT. As protein: CAISESGGTGNTIYF.

V gene TRBV5-5 combines with J gene TRBJ1-1; D perhaps matches TRBD1 (6 bases). V was pared by 3 bases and J by 1 base, with 10 bases between. Germline CDR1 and CDR2: SGHKS and YYEKEE (reference sequence). The CDR3 consists of 14 residues. Here the CDR3 reads CASSSRTANTEAFF. The CDR3 DNA follows: TGTGCCAGCAGCTCCCGGACAGCGAACACTGAAGCTTTCTTT.

This chain connects TRBV18 to TRBJ1-3; 8 nucleotides match TRBD1. CDR3 length: 16 residues. V shed 0 bases, J shed 3 bases, and the junction held 4 bases outside the gene matches. Germline assignment: CDR1 KGHSH and CDR2 LQKENI. The CDR3 sequence: CASSPPQGASGNTIYF. The DNA of the CDR3 is TGTGCCAGCTCACCACCGCAGGGGGCGAGTGGAAACACCATATATTTT.

The gene calls are TRBV30 and TRBJ1-3; D ambiguous. CDR3 size: 11 residues. Germline values: CDR1 GTSNPN, CDR2 SVGIG (reference sequence). V was pared by 7 bases and J by 4 bases, with 8 bases between. The CDR3 nucleotides are TGTGCCTTTCGAAGGGGAAACACCATATATTTT. Amino acid sequence: CAFRRGNTIYF.

V is TRBV5-4 and J is TRBJ2-5, with TRBD2 as a possible D gene (6 bases). The V gene lost 6 bases and the J gene lost 1 base, with 19 bases spanning the gap. The CDR3 has 16 residues. Germline V lookup: CDR1 SGHNT, CDR2 YYREEE (reference sequence). In DNA, the CDR3 is TGTGCCAGCACCCCCCCCGGAGGGGCTCCCCAAGAGACCCAGTACTTC. Amino acid sequence: CASTPPGGAPQETQYF.